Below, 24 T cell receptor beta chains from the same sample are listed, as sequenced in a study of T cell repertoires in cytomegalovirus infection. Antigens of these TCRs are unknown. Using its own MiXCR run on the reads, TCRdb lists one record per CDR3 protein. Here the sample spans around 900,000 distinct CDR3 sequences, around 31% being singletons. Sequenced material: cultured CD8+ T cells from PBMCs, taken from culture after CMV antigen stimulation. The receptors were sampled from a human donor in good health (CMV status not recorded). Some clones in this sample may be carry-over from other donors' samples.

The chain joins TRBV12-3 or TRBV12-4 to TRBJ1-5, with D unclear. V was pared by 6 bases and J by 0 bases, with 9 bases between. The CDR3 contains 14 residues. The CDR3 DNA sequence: TGTGCCAGCAGCCAGGAGTCTAGCAATCAGCCCCAGCATTTT. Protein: CASSQESSNQPQHF.

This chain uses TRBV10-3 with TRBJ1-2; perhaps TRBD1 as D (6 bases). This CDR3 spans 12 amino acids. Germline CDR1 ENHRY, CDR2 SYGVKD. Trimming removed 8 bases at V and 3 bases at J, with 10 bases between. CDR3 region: CAIFEGDYGYTF. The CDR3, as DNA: TGTGCCATCTTTGAGGGGGACTATGGCTACACCTTC.

The CDR3 loop reads CSARDPDRAVVNTGELFF. The CDR3 DNA is TGCAGTGCTAGAGATCCGGACAGGGCAGTCGTTAACACCGGGGAGCTGTTTTTT. The rearrangement joins TRBV20-1 to TRBJ2-2, with 8 bases lining up with TRBD1. CDR3 length: 18 residues. The J segment lost 2 bases and the V segment lost 0 bases, leaving 11 bases of the junction unmatched. Germline loops: CDR1 DFQATT, CDR2 SNEGSKA (reference sequence).

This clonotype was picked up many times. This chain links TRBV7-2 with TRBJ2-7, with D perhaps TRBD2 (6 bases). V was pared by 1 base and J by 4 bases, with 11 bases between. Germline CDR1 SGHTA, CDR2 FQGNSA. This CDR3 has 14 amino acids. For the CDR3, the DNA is TGTGCCAGCAGCTTAGAAGGGACTTTTTACGAGCAGTACTTC. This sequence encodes CASSLEGTFYEQYF.

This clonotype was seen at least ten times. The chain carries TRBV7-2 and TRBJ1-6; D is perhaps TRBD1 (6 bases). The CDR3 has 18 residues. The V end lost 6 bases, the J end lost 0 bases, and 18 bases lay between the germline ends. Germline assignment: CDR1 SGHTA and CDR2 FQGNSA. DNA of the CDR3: TGTGCCAGCAGTTTTCACCGGGACACGAGCTCCTATAATTCACCCCTCCACTTT. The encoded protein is CASSFHRDTSSYNSPLHF.

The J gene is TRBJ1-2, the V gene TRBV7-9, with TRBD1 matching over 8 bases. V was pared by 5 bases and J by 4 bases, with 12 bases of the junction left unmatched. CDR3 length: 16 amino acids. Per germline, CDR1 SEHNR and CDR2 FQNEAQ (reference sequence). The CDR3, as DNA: TGTGCCAGCAGCCCACGAGGACAGGGATTTGGCTATGGCTACACCTTC. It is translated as CASSPRGQGFGYGYTF.

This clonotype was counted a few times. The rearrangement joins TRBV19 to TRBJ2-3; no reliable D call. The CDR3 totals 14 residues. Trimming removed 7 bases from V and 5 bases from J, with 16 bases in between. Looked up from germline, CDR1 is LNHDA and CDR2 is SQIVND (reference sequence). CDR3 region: CASKPVARGDTQYF. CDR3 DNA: TGTGCCAGTAAACCGGTCGCCCGAGGAGATACGCAGTATTTT.

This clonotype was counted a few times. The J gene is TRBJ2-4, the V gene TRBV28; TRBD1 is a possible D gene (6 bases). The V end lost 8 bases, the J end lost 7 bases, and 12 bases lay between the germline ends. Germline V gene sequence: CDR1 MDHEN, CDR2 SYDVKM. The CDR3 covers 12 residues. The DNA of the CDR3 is TGTGCCAGCGGTACAGGGTGGAACATTCAGTACTTC. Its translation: CASGTGWNIQYF.

Here the CDR3 reads CAISGTSGATDTQYF. In DNA, the CDR3 is TGTGCCATCAGCGGGACTAGCGGGGCCACAGATACGCAGTATTTT. The rearrangement joins TRBV10-3 to TRBJ2-3, with 13 bases matching TRBD2. Germline assignment: CDR1 ENHRY and CDR2 SYGVKD. The CDR3 length is 15 residues. The ends lost 6 bases at V and 2 bases at J; junction bases unmatched: 2.

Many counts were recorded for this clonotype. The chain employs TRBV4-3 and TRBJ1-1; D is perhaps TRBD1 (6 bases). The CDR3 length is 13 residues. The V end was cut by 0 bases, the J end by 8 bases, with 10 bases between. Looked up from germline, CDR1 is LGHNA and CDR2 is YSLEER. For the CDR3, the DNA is TGCGCCAGCAGCCAAGATAGTACAGGGGAAGCTTTCTTT. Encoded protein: CASSQDSTGEAFF.

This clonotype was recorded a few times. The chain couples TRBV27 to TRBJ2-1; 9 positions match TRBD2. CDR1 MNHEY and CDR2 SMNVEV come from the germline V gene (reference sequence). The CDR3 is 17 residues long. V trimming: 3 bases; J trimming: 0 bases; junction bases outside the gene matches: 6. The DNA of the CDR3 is TGTGCCAGCAGTTTTACTAGCGGGCCTAGCTCCTACAATGAGCAGTTCTTC. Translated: CASSFTSGPSSYNEQFF.

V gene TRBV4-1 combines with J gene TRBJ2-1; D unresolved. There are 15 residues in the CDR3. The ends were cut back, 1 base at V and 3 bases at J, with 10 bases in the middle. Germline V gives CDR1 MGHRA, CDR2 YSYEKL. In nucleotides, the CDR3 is TGCGCCAGCAGCCAAGGCTTCGGCATCTACAATGAGCAGTTCTTC. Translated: CASSQGFGIYNEQFF.

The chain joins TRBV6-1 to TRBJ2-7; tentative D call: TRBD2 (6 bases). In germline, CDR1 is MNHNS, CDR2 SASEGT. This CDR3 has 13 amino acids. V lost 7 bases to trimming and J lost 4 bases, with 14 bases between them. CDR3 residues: CASTAFGGYEQYV. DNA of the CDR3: TGTGCCAGCACCGCTTTCGGGGGTTACGAGCAGTACGTC.

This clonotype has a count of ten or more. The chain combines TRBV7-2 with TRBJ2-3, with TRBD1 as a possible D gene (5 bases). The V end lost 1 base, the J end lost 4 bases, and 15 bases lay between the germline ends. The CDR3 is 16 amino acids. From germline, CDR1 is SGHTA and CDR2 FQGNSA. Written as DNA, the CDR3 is TGTGCCAGCAGCTTAGGTGAATCGCCAGGGTCAGATACGCAGTATTTT. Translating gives CASSLGESPGSDTQYF.

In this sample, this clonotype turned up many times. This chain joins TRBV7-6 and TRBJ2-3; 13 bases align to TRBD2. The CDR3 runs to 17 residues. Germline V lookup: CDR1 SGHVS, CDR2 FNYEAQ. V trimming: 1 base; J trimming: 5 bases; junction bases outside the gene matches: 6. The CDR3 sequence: CASSLEVTSGGQDTQYF. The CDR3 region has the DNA TGTGCCAGCAGCTTAGAGGTGACTAGCGGGGGGCAAGATACGCAGTATTTT.

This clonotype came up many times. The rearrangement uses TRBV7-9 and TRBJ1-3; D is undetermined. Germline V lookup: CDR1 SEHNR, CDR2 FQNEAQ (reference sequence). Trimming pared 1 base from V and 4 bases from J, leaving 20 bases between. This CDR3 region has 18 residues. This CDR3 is CASSLVSGSAVRGNTIYF. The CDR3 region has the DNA TGTGCCAGCAGCTTAGTATCGGGCAGCGCCGTACGAGGAAACACCATATATTTT.

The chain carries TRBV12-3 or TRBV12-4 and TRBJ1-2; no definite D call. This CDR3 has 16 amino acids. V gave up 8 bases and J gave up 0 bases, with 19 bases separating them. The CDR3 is CASLGFEQPANYGYTF. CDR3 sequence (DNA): TGTGCCAGCTTAGGGTTTGAACAGCCAGCTAACTATGGCTACACCTTC.

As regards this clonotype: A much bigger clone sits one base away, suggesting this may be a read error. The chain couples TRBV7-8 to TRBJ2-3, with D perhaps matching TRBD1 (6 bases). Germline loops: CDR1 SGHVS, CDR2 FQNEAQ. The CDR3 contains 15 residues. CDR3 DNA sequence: TGTGCCAGCAGCTTATCCCCGGCACTGGGGGACACGCATTATTTT. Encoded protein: CASSLSPALGDTHYF.

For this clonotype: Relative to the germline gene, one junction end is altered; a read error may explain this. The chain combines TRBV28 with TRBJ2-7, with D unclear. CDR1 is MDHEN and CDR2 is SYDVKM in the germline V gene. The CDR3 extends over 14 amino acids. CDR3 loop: CASSVWASTYEQYF. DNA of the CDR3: TGTGCCAGCAGTGTATGGGCGTCTACCTACGAGCAGTACTTC.

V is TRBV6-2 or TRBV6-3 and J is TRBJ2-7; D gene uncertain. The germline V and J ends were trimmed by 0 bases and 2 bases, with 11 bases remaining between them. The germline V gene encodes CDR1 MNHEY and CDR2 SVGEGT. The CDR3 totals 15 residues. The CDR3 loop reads CASSYSTRTTYEQYV. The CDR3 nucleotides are TGTGCCAGCAGTTACTCGACCAGGACCACCTACGAGCAGTACGTC.

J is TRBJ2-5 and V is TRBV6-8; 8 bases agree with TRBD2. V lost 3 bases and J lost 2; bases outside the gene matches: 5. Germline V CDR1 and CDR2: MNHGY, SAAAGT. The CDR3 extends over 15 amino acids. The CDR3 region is CASSYGRGDQETQYF. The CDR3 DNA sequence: TGTGCCAGCAGTTATGGGCGGGGGGATCAAGAGACCCAGTACTTC.

The CDR3 is CASSPLAGGADTGELFF. The CDR3 DNA reads as TGCGCCAGCAGCCCGCTAGCGGGGGGTGCCGACACCGGGGAGCTGTTTTTT. V and J are TRBV4-3 and TRBJ2-2, with TRBD2 matching 11 bases. The CDR3 length is 17 residues. With V trimmed by 4 bases and J by 3 bases, 7 bases remained unmatched. Germline V CDR1 and CDR2: LGHNA, YSLEER.

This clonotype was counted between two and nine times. CDR3 DNA: TGTGCCAGCGAGGGGGGGGACAGCTATGGCTACACCTTC. Translation gives CASEGGDSYGYTF. The rearrangement links TRBV2 to TRBJ1-2; 7 bases match TRBD1. With V trimmed by 8 bases and J by 4 bases, 7 bases remained unmatched. This CDR3 spans 13 amino acids. Germline V gives CDR1 SNHLY, CDR2 FYNNEI.

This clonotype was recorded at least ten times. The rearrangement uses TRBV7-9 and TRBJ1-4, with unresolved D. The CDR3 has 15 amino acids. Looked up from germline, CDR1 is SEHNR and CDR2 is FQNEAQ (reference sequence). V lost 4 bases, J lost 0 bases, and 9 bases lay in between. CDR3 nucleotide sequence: TGTGCCAGCAGCTCTACACTAACAACTAATGAAAAACTGTTTTTT. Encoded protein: CASSSTLTTNEKLFF.